These 13 T cell receptor beta chains originate from one sample sequenced in a study of blood T cell repertoires in COVID-19. The assay was immunoSEQ multiplex PCR, and TCRdb's table has in-frame clones only and misses some. The sample lists about 160,000 clones, approximately 82% occurring once. Sequences were obtained from peripheral blood. The receptors here all came from a man between 70 and 80 years old who had recovered from COVID-19.

V and J are TRBV5-6 and TRBJ1-1; D ambiguous. Germline V gene sequence: CDR1 SGHDT, CDR2 YYEEEE. The germline V and J ends were trimmed by 1 base and 3 bases, with 7 bases remaining between them. The CDR3 covers 13 residues. The CDR3 region is CASSLKRYTEAFF. CDR3 sequence (DNA): TGTGCCAGCAGCTTGAAGCGTTACACTGAAGCTTTCTTT.

In DNA, the CDR3 is TGTGCCAGTCTGGCGGGGACAGGGGTTCTGATGAACACCGGGGAGCTGTTTTTT. Translation gives CASLAGTGVLMNTGELFF. The chain has TRBV19 and TRBJ2-2, with 10 bases aligning to TRBD1. Germline V gives CDR1 LNHDA, CDR2 SQIVND (reference sequence). V shed 8 bases and J 1 base; nucleotides not matched to a gene: 13. This CDR3 has 18 amino acids.

The CDR3 DNA reads as TGTGCCTGGTCCGGGACAGGGAACTACGAGCAGTACTTC. Translated, it gives CAWSGTGNYEQYF. The chain combines TRBV30 with TRBJ2-7; 9 bases are a match to TRBD1. This CDR3 has 13 residues. V lost 5 bases to trimming and J lost 3 bases; unmatched junction nucleotides: 5. CDR1 and CDR2 from the germline V gene are GTSNPN and SVGIG (reference sequence).

V usage is TRBV9 and J usage is TRBJ2-7; TRBD2 matches at 8 bases. The CDR3 runs 14 residues. Germline lookup yields CDR1 SGDLS and CDR2 YYNGEE. The V gene end was trimmed by 5 bases and the J gene end by 1 base; junction bases not matched to a gene: 5. The CDR3 here is CASSPLAGSYEQYF. The CDR3 nucleotides are TGTGCCAGCAGTCCCTTAGCGGGATCCTACGAGCAGTACTTC. Full variable domain (remainder filled in from reference TRBV9 and TRBJ2-7): DSGVTQTPKHLITATGQRVTLRCSPRSGDLSVYWYQQSLDQGLQFLIQYYNGEERAKGNILERFSAQQFPDLHSELNLSSLELGDSALYFCASSPLAGSYEQYFGPGTRLTVT.

The V and J genes are TRBV6-2 or TRBV6-3 and TRBJ2-7; TRBD1 aligns across 9 bases. The J segment lost 1 base and the V segment lost 5 bases, leaving 6 bases of the junction unmatched. The CDR3 is 15 amino acids. CDR1 and CDR2 from the germline V gene are MNHEY and SVGEGT. This chain's CDR3 is CASSTTGGLSYEQYF. As DNA, the CDR3 is TGTGCCAGCAGTACGACAGGGGGGCTATCCTACGAGCAGTACTTC.

The V gene is TRBV19, the J gene TRBJ1-3; weak D call: TRBD1 (5 bases). The CDR3 has 16 amino acids. V lost 3 bases, J lost 5 bases, and 17 bases lay in between. The V gene's germline CDR1 is LNHDA and CDR2 SQIVND (reference sequence). CDR3 coding DNA: TGTGCCAGTAGTATTTTCCCGGCGGGGGGAAGAAACACCATATATTTT. This sequence encodes CASSIFPAGGRNTIYF.

The CDR3 nucleotides read TGTGCCAGCAGCTCTACAGGGGATCCTTCACCCCTCCACTTT. Protein sequence: CASSSTGDPSPLHF. This sequence joins TRBV7-9 and TRBJ1-6, with TRBD1 matching 7 bases. This CDR3 contains 14 residues. V shed 4 bases, J shed 9 bases, and the junction held 6 bases outside the gene matches. Germline V gene data show CDR1 as SEHNR and CDR2 as FQNEAQ (reference sequence).

The V call is TRBV7-2, the J call TRBJ2-3; tentatively, D is TRBD2 (6 bases). The V end lost 4 bases, the J end lost 10 bases, and 21 bases lay between the germline ends. There are 15 residues in the CDR3. CDR1 and CDR2 (germline): SGHTA, FQGNSA. The chain's CDR3 is CASSSSGLQSTAQYF. CDR3 nucleotides: TGTGCCAGCAGCTCCTCGGGACTCCAATCCACGGCGCAGTATTTT.

The J gene is TRBJ1-3, the V gene TRBV28; D gene ambiguous. The germline gives CDR1 MDHEN, CDR2 SYDVKM. The CDR3 has 13 amino acids. Trimming took off 8 bases at V and 8 bases at J, with 16 bases between the two ends. The CDR3, as DNA: TGTGCCAGCGGGTCGATGGGGAGATACACCATATATTTT. It translates to CASGSMGRYTIYF.

This clone was picked up a small number of times. This sequence joins TRBV4-3 and TRBJ2-7; TRBD1 matches at 7 bases. Per germline, CDR1 LGHNA and CDR2 YSLEER. The V segment lost 2 bases and the J segment 2 bases; nucleotides outside the gene matches: 3. The CDR3 contains 14 residues. The CDR3, as DNA: TGCGCCAGCAGCCAAACCGGGACAGCCTACGAGCAGTACTTC. Protein: CASSQTGTAYEQYF.

The rearrangement uses TRBV5-4 and TRBJ2-3; D possibly corresponds to TRBD2 (7 bases). V lost 4 bases, J lost 9 bases, and 24 bases lay in between. The CDR3 has 16 amino acids. Looked up from germline, CDR1 is SGHNT and CDR2 is YYREEE (reference sequence). The CDR3 region has the DNA TGTGCCAGCAGCGACGCTAGCGGAGGGGGGCCGGGGACGCAGTATTTT. Amino acid sequence: CASSDASGGGPGTQYF.

J is TRBJ2-5 and V is TRBV19; 13 positions agree with TRBD2. V was pared by 4 bases and J by 0 bases, with 8 bases of the junction left unmatched. This CDR3 spans 18 amino acids. Looked up from germline, CDR1 is LNHDA and CDR2 is SQIVND (reference sequence). The DNA of the CDR3 is TGTGCCAGTAGTACCGGGACTAGCGGGGATGGGTACCAAGAGACCCAGTACTTC. Amino acids: CASSTGTSGDGYQETQYF.

The chain carries TRBV6-2 or TRBV6-3 and TRBJ2-7, with D possibly matching TRBD1 (5 bases). The CDR3 is 11 residues long. The V end was cut by 4 bases, the J end by 9 bases, with 10 bases between. Germline CDR1 is MNHEY and CDR2 is SVGEGT. CDR3 loop: CASSSGFGQYF. For the CDR3, the DNA is TGTGCCAGCAGTTCAGGGTTCGGGCAGTACTTC.